A selection of T cell receptor beta chains follows, all from one sample in a study of molecular identifiers for immune sequencing clone quantification. TCRdb reanalysed the PCR reads using MiXCR and keeps one entry per CDR3 protein. The sample lists about 68,000 distinct CDR3 sequences; 15% to 20% were seen once. Sequenced material: naive CD8+ T cells from blood, with Jurkat cell RNA spiked in. All receptors derive from a human donor in good health. Some libraries in this study had Jurkat cell RNA spiked in. Both conserved end residues are part of each CDR3.

v_gene | CDR3aa
TRBV29-1 | CSVEDPRWGVYNEQFF
TRBV5-1 | CASRRLAETYEQYF
TRBV29-1 | CSVVGGAKNIQYF
TRBV6-5 | CASSYLGPGGNQPQHF
TRBV19 | CASSSGTPAETQYF
TRBV12-3/TRBV12-4 | CASTPGTTEAFF
TRBV10-3 | CAISEIGTSGRNEQFF
TRBV4-3 | CASSQTTWGQSYNEQFF
TRBV4-3 | CASSQSPPSGISYEQYF
TRBV29-1 | CSVEDRASGTMSSNEQFF
TRBV28 | CASSLTPDTQYF
TRBV29-1 | CSVEYRSSATDTQYF
TRBV7-9 | CASSSGLAGIDKNIQYF
TRBV27 | CASSPTGDFGQPQHF
TRBV27 | CASSPSSGEAYNEQFF
TRBV6-5 | CASGAAGTTYNEQFF
TRBV28 | CASTLAQGTYEQYF
TRBV11-2 | CASSPKGSHQETQYF
TRBV27 | CASSLQGNYGYTF
TRBV20-1 | CSARGRLGTHNEQFF
TRBV29-1 | CSVKGASYGYTF
TRBV10-3 | CAISLDRGNSPLHF
TRBV20-1 | CSASRGNQETQYF
TRBV10-2 | CASSESVNRGGQPQHF
TRBV5-4 | CASSSGLDNQPQHF
TRBV3-1 | CASSPGHIYEQYF
TRBV7-9 | CASSFGRSGEQYF